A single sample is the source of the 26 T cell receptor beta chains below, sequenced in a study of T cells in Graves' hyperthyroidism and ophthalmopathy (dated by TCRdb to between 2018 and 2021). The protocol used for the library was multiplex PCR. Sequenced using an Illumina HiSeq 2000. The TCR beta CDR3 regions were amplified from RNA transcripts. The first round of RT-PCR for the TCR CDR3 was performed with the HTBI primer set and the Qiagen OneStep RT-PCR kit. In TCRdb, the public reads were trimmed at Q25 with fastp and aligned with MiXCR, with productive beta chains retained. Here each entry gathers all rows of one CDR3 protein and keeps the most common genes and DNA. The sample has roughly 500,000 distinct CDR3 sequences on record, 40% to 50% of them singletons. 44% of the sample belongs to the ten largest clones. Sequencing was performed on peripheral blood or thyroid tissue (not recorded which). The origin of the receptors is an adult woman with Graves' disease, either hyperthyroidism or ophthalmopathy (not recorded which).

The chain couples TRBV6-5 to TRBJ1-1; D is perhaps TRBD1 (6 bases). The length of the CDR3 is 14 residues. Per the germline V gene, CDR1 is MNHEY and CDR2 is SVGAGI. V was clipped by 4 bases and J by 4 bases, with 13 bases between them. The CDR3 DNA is TGTGCCAGCAGTTTAACCCGGGGGCCCACTGAAGCTTTCTTT. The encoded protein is CASSLTRGPTEAFF.

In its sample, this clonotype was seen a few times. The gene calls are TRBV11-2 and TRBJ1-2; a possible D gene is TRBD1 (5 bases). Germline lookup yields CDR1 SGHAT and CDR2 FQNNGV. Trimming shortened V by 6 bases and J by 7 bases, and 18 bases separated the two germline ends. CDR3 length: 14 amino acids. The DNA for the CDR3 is TGTGCCAGCAGGAGGATGGGGCAGAGAGGTGGCTACACCTTC. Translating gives CASRRMGQRGGYTF.

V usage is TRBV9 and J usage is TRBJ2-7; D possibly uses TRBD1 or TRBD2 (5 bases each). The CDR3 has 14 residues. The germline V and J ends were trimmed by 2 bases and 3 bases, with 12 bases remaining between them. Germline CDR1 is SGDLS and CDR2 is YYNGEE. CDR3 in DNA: TGTGCCAGCAGCGTGGTGGGACCGGGCTACGAGCAGTACTTC. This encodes CASSVVGPGYEQYF.

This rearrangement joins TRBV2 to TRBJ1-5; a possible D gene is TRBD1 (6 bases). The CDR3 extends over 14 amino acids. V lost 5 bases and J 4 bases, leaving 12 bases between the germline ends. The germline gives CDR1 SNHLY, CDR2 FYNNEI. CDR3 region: CASSTQGENQPQHF. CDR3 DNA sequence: TGTGCCAGCAGTACACAGGGAGAGAATCAGCCCCAGCATTTT.

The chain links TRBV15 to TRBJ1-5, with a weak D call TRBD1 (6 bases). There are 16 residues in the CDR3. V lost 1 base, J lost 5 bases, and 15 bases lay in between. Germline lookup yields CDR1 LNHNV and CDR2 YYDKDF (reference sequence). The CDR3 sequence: CATSRGGDTIYQPQHF. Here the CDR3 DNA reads TGTGCCACCAGCAGAGGAGGGGACACGATATATCAGCCCCAGCATTTT.

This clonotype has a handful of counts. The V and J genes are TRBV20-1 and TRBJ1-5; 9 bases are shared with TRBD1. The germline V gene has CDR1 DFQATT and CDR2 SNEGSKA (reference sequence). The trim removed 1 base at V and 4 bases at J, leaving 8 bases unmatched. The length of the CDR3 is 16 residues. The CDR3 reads CSARGVQGALNQPQHF. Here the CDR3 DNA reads TGCAGTGCTAGAGGTGTACAGGGGGCCCTAAATCAGCCCCAGCATTTT.

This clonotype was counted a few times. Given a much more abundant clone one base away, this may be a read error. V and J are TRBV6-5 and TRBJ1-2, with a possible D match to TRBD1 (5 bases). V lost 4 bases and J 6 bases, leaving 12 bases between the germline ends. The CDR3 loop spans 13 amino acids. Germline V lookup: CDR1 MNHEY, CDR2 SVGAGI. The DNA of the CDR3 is TGTGCCAGCAGTTCGCCGGGGGACGATGGCTACACCTTC. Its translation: CASSSPGDDGYTF.

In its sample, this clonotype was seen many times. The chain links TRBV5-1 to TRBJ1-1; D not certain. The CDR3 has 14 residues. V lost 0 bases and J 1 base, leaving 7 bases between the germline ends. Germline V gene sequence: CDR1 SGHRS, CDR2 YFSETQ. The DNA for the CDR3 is TGCGCCAGCAGCTTGGTGTCAGAGAACACTGAAGCTTTCTTT. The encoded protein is CASSLVSENTEAFF.

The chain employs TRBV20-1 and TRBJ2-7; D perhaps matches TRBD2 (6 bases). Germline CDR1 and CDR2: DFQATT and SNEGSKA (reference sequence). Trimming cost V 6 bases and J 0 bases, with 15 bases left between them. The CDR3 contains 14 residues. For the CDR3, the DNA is TGCAGTGCCCCGAGGGACTTCCTCTCCTACGAGCAGTACTTC. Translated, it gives CSAPRDFLSYEQYF.

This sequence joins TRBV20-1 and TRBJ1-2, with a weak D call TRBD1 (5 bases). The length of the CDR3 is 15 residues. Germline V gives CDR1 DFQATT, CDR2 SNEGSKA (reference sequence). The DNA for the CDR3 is TGCAGGATAGAGGCGAACACTTCCGGGGACGATGGCTACACCTTC. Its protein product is CRIEANTSGDDGYTF.

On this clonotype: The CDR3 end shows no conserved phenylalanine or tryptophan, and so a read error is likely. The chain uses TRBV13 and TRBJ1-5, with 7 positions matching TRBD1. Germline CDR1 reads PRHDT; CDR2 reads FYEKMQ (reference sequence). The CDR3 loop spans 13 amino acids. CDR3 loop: CASSLGGWQPQHS. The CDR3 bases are TGTGCCAGCAGCCTAGGGGGCTGGCAGCCCCAGCATTCT.

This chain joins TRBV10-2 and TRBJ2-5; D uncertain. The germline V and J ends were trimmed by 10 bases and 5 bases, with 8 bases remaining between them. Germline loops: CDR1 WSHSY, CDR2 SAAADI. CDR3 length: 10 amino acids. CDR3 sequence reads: CATQEETQYF. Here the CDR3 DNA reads TGCGCCACCCAGGAGGAGACCCAGTACTTC.

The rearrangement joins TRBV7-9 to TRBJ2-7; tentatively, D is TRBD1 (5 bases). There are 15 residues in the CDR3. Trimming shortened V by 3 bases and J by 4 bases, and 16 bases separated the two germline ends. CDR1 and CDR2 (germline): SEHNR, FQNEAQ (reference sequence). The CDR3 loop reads CASSFTFSGAYEQYF. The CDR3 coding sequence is TGTGCCAGCAGCTTCACTTTCTCTGGGGCATACGAGCAGTACTTC.

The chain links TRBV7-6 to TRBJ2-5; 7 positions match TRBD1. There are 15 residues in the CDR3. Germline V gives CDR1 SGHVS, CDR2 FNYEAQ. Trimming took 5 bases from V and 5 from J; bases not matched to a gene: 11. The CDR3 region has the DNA TGTGCCAGCAGCATCCAAGGGGGCGCGGGTGAGACCCAGTACTTC. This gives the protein CASSIQGGAGETQYF.

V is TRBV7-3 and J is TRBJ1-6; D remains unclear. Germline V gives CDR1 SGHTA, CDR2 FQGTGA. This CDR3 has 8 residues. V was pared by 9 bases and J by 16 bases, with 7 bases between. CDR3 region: CARAPLHF. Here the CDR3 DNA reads TGTGCCAGGGCCCCTCTCCACTTT.

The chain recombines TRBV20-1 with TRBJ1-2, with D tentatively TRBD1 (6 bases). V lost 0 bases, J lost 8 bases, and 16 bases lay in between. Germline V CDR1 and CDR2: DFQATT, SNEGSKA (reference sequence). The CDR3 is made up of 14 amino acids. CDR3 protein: CSARDPSLGTGYTF. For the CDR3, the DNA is TGCAGTGCTAGAGATCCCAGTTTAGGGACAGGCTACACCTTC.

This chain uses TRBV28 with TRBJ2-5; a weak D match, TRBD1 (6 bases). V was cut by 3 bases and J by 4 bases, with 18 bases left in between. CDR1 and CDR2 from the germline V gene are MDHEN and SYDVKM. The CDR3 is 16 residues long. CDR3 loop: CASSLSGAVGLETQYF. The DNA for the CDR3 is TGTGCCAGCAGTTTGTCAGGGGCGGTGGGTCTAGAGACCCAGTACTTC. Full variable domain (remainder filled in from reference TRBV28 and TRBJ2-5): DVKVTQSSRYLVKRTGEKVFLECVQDMDHENMFWYRQDPGLGLRLIYFSYDVKMKEKGDIPEGYSVSREKKERFSLILESASTNQTSMYLCASSLSGAVGLETQYFGPGTRLLVL.

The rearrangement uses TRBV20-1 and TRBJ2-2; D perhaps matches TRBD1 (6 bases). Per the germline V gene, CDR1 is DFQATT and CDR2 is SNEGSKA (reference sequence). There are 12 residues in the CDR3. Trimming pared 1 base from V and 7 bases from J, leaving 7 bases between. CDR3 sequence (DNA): TGCAGTGCTAGAGCACAGGGCGGGGAGCTGTTTTTT. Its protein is CSARAQGGELFF.

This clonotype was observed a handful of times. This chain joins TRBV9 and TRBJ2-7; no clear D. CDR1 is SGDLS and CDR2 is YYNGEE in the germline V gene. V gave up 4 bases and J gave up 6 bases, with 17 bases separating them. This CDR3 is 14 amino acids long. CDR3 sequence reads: CASSLAPATGEQYF. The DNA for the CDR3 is TGTGCCAGCAGCTTAGCCCCGGCGACGGGCGAGCAGTACTTC. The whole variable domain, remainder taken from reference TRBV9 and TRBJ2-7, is DSGVTQTPKHLITATGQRVTLRCSPRSGDLSVYWYQQSLDQGLQFLIQYYNGEERAKGNILERFSAQQFPDLHSELNLSSLELGDSALYFCASSLAPATGEQYFGPGTRLTVT.

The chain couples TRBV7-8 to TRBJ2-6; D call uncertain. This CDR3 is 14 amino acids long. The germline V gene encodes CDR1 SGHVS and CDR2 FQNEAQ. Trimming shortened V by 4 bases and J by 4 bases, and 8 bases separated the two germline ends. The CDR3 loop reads CASSSHRGANVLTF. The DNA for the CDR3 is TGTGCCAGCAGCTCCCATAGAGGGGCCAACGTCCTGACTTTC.

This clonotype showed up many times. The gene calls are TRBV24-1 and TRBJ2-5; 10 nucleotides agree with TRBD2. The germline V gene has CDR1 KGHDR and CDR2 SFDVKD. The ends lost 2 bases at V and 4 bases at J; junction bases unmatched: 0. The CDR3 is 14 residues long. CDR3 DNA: TGTGCCACCAGTGATTGGACTAGCGGAGAGACCCAGTACTTC. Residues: CATSDWTSGETQYF.

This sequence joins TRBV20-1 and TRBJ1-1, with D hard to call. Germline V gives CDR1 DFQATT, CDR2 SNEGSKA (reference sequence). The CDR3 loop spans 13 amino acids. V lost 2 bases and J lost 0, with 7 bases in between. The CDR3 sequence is CSARSLMNTEAFF. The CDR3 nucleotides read TGCAGTGCTAGAAGTCTAATGAACACTGAAGCTTTCTTT.

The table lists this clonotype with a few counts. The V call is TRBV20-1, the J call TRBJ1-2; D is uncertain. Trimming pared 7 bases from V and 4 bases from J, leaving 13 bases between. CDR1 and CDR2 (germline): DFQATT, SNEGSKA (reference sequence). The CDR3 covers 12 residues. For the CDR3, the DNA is TGCAGTGTTACAAGGGAGTCCTATGGCTACACCTTC. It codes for CSVTRESYGYTF.

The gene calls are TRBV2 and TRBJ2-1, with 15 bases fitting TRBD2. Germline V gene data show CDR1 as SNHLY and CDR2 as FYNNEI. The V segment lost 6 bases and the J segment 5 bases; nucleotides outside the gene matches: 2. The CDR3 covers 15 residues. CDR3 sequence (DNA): TGTGCCAGCAGCTGGACTAGCGGGAGGGACAATGAGCAGTTCTTC. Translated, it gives CASSWTSGRDNEQFF. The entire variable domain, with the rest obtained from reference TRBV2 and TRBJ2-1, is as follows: EPEVTQTPSHQVTQMGQEVILRCVPISNHLYFYWYRQILGQKVEFLVSFYNNEISEKSEIFDDQFSVERPDGSNFTLKIRSTKLEDSAMYFCASSWTSGRDNEQFFGPGTRLTVL.

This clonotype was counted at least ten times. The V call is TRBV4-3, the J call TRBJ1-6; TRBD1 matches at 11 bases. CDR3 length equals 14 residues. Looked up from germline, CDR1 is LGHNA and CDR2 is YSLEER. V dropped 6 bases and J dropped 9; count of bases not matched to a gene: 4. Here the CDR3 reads CASRRDRGGSPLHF. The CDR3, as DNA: TGCGCCAGCAGGAGGGACAGGGGGGGTTCACCCCTCCACTTT.

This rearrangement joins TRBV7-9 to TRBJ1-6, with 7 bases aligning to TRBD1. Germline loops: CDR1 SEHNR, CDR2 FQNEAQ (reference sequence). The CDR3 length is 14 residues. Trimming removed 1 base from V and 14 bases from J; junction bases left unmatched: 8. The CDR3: CASSLGNRGSTLHF. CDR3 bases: TGTGCCAGCAGCTTAGGCAACAGGGGCTCAACCCTCCACTTT.